Shown below are 3 T cell receptor beta chains from a single sample sequenced in a study of blood T cell repertoires in COVID-19. Profiled with immunoSEQ multiplex PCR; TCRdb holds only in-frame clones, not every one. The table includes 150,000 to 200,000 clones, 80% to 85% detected once. Sample: PBMCs or T cells enriched from blood (not recorded which). These receptors all stem from a man aged 65-85 years who had been exposed to COVID-19.

This clone was observed once. The chain employs TRBV4-3 and TRBJ1-5, with D uncertain. Germline V gene sequence: CDR1 LGHNA, CDR2 YSLEER. V was clipped by 0 bases and J by 9 bases, with 9 bases between them. The CDR3 is 13 amino acids. The chain's CDR3 is CASSQDGGGPQHF. CDR3 in DNA: TGCGCCAGCAGCCAAGATGGAGGAGGGCCCCAGCATTTT.

The gene calls are TRBV30 and TRBJ2-5; 7 bases line up with TRBD2. Germline trimming cut 3 bases from V and 4 bases from J; bases unmatched to any gene: 8. CDR3 size: 14 residues. Per the germline V gene, CDR1 is GTSNPN and CDR2 is SVGIG (reference sequence). The CDR3 sequence is CAWSGEGRVETQYF. The CDR3 DNA reads TGTGCCTGGAGCGGGGAGGGGCGGGTAGAGACCCAGTACTTC.

This chain joins TRBV5-1 and TRBJ2-5, with 7 bases identical to TRBD1. Germline assignment: CDR1 SGHRS and CDR2 YFSETQ. V lost 4 bases, J lost 4 bases, and 4 bases stayed unmatched. The CDR3 contains 13 residues. The DNA for the CDR3 is TGCGCCAGCAGCAGGGGGCTTGGAGAGACCCAGTACTTC. This encodes CASSRGLGETQYF.